The 23 T cell receptor beta chains below were found in one sample sequenced in a study of blood T cell repertoires in COVID-19. Assay: immunoSEQ multiplex PCR; the TCRdb copy retains only in-frame clones and omits some. The sample has approximately 670,000 clones, 75% to 90% seen once. The sample taken for sequencing was peripheral blood. These receptors were taken from a woman aged 18-29 years with acute or convalescent COVID-19.

The rearrangement joins TRBV3-1 (or the pseudogene TRBV3-2) to TRBJ2-1; 7 positions match TRBD2. Germline CDR1 is LGHDT and CDR2 is YNNKEL (reference sequence). V lost 0 bases and J lost 2; bases outside the gene matches: 7. This CDR3 is built from 17 residues. For the CDR3, the DNA is TGTGCCAGCAGCCAAGATATATGGGGGGGAACCTACAATGAGCAGTTCTTC. Protein: CASSQDIWGGTYNEQFF.

The V call is TRBV2, the J call TRBJ1-1; D is uncertain. CDR1 SNHLY and CDR2 FYNNEI come from the germline V gene. This CDR3 spans 15 amino acids. With 5 bases removed from V and 2 bases from J, the gap between germline ends came to 15 bases. CDR3 region: CASSRQRGHNTEAFF. The DNA of the CDR3 is TGTGCCAGCAGTCGCCAGAGAGGCCATAACACTGAAGCTTTCTTT.

The rearrangement uses TRBV7-6 and TRBJ2-7; D may be TRBD2 (7 bases). The CDR3 sequence is 15 residues long. V was cut by 4 bases and J by 6 bases, with 19 bases left in between. In germline, CDR1 is SGHVS, CDR2 FNYEAQ. Here the CDR3 DNA reads TGTGCCAGCAGCTCAAGCGGGACACCGGCGGGCGAGCAGTACTTC. It encodes CASSSSGTPAGEQYF. Combining the CDR3 with reference TRBV7-6 and TRBJ2-7 gives the whole variable domain GAGVSQSPRYKVTKRGQDVALRCDPISGHVSLYWYRQALGQGPEFLTYFNYEAQQDKSGLPNDRFSAERPEGSISTLTIQRTEQRDSAMYRCASSSSGTPAGEQYFGPGTRLTVT.

The chain couples TRBV7-2 to TRBJ2-5; 14 nucleotides agree with TRBD2. CDR3 length equals 17 residues. Germline values: CDR1 SGHTA, CDR2 FQGNSA. V shed 4 bases, J shed 5 bases, and the junction held 9 bases outside the gene matches. The CDR3 is CASSSSTSGGARETQYF. CDR3 DNA: TGTGCCAGCAGCTCGTCGACTAGCGGGGGGGCCCGGGAGACCCAGTACTTC. Combining the CDR3 with reference TRBV7-2 and TRBJ2-5 gives the whole variable domain GAGVSQSPSNKVTEKGKDVELRCDPISGHTALYWYRQSLGQGLEFLIYFQGNSAPDKSGLPSDRFSAERTGGSVSTLTIQRTQQEDSAVYLCASSSSTSGGARETQYFGPGTRLLVL.

The V gene is TRBV6-5, the J gene TRBJ1-2; a possible D gene is TRBD1 (6 bases). The V end lost 5 bases, the J end lost 6 bases, and 10 bases lay between the germline ends. In germline, CDR1 is MNHEY, CDR2 SVGAGI. This CDR3 spans 12 amino acids. The CDR3 here is CASSPRTDGYTF. The DNA of the CDR3 is TGTGCCAGCAGTCCCCGGACAGATGGCTACACCTTC.

The chain joins TRBV3-1 (or the pseudogene TRBV3-2) to TRBJ2-7; 7 bases are a match to TRBD1. Trimming took 1 base from V and 6 from J; bases not matched to a gene: 6. This CDR3 region has 14 residues. Germline loops: CDR1 LGHDT, CDR2 YNNKEL (reference sequence). CDR3 sequence reads: CASSQGQGVGEQYF. The CDR3 DNA follows: TGTGCCAGCAGCCAAGGGCAGGGGGTAGGCGAGCAGTACTTC.

This clone was counted between two and nine times. V is TRBV7-9 and J is TRBJ2-7, with D perhaps TRBD2 (6 bases). Germline V CDR1 and CDR2: SEHNR, FQNEAQ (reference sequence). The CDR3 runs 16 residues. Trimming removed 5 bases at V and 0 bases at J, with 17 bases between. CDR3 DNA sequence: TGTGCCAGCAGCCAGAGCTCTAGCGACCACTCCTACGAGCAGTACTTC. This gives the protein CASSQSSSDHSYEQYF.

This clone was recorded once. The rearrangement links TRBV19 to TRBJ2-1, with D tentatively TRBD1 (5 bases). Trimming took 1 base from V and 8 from J, leaving 15 bases between them. CDR1 is LNHDA, CDR2 SQIVND, per germline (reference sequence). The CDR3 extends over 15 amino acids. The CDR3 loop is CASSIGDSSRDEQFF. In DNA, the CDR3 is TGTGCCAGTAGTATAGGCGACAGCTCTAGGGATGAGCAGTTCTTC.

The genes are TRBV9 and TRBJ2-3, with D possibly TRBD2 on 5 matching bases. The germline V gene has CDR1 SGDLS and CDR2 YYNGEE. The CDR3 runs 17 residues. Trimming shortened V by 2 bases and J by 5 bases, and 21 bases separated the two germline ends. DNA of the CDR3: TGTGCCAGCAGCGTGGGGATGAGCGGATCTATCAGAGATACGCAGTATTTT. It encodes CASSVGMSGSIRDTQYF. The full variable domain, with the rest looked up from reference TRBV9 and TRBJ2-3, is DSGVTQTPKHLITATGQRVTLRCSPRSGDLSVYWYQQSLDQGLQFLIQYYNGEERAKGNILERFSAQQFPDLHSELNLSSLELGDSALYFCASSVGMSGSIRDTQYFGPGTRLTVL.

In DNA, the CDR3 is TGTGCCAGCAGTGACAGAGGGGGGGCGGGAGATACGCAGTATTTT. Amino acid sequence: CASSDRGGAGDTQYF. The gene calls are TRBV6-4 and TRBJ2-3; a weak D match, TRBD2 (7 bases). The CDR3 has 15 residues. The germline gives CDR1 MRHNA, CDR2 SNTAGT. Between the trimmed V and J ends, which lost 2 bases and 5 bases, there was a span of 14 bases.

A single count supports this clone. The rearrangement links TRBV7-6 to TRBJ1-5; tentatively, D is TRBD1 (6 bases). TRBJ2-3 matches the DNA end more closely, so the J call is doubtful. The germline V gene has CDR1 SGHVS and CDR2 FNYEAQ. There are 16 residues in the CDR3. CDR3 amino acids: CASSLSYRDSNQPQYF. The CDR3, as DNA: TGTGCCAGCAGCTTAAGCTACAGGGATAGCAATCAGCCCCAGTATTTT.

This clone was observed once. The chain is built from TRBV9 and TRBJ2-1; D remains ambiguous. Germline loops: CDR1 SGDLS, CDR2 YYNGEE. This CDR3 region has 13 residues. Trimming stripped 3 bases from V and 5 bases from J, with 9 bases between. The CDR3 is CASSGAADNEQFF. The CDR3 bases are TGTGCCAGCAGCGGAGCCGCTGACAATGAGCAGTTCTTC.

This rearrangement joins TRBV6-6 to TRBJ1-4; tentative D call: TRBD1 (5 bases). CDR1 is MNHNY, CDR2 SVGAGI, per germline (reference sequence). V was shortened by 10 bases and J by 11 bases, with 20 bases between the two germline ends. This CDR3 contains 13 residues. The CDR3 is CAMRRESGGKLFF. CDR3 coding DNA: TGTGCCATGCGTAGGGAGTCCGGGGGGAAACTGTTTTTT.

This chain joins TRBV30 and TRBJ2-7; possibly TRBD2 for D (5 bases). The CDR3 extends over 13 amino acids. Trimming pared 2 bases from V and 6 bases from J, leaving 14 bases between. CDR1 is GTSNPN, CDR2 SVGIG, per germline (reference sequence). This CDR3 is CAWSPAEGSEQYF. DNA of the CDR3: TGTGCCTGGAGTCCCGCCGAGGGATCCGAGCAGTACTTC.

The sample holds a few counts of this clone. The genes are TRBV5-6 and TRBJ1-1; TRBD1 aligns across 9 bases. Trimming took 4 bases from V and 3 from J; bases not matched to a gene: 1. The length of the CDR3 is 13 residues. Germline V gene lookup returns CDR1 SGHDT and CDR2 YYEEEE. The CDR3 DNA sequence: TGTGCCAGCAGCGGGGACAGGGACACTGAAGCTTTCTTT. Translating it yields CASSGDRDTEAFF.

J is TRBJ2-7 and V is TRBV7-9; D remains unclear. The V end lost 3 bases, the J end lost 4 bases, and 13 bases lay between the germline ends. This CDR3 is built from 14 residues. CDR1 SEHNR and CDR2 FQNEAQ come from the germline V gene (reference sequence). The CDR3 region is CASSFDTIGYEQYF. The CDR3 DNA is TGTGCCAGCAGCTTCGACACGATAGGTTACGAGCAGTACTTC.

This CDR3 is CASSRTPGRHNSPLHF. As DNA, the CDR3 is TGTGCCAGCAGCCGTACTCCAGGGCGACATAATTCACCCCTCCACTTT. The chain is built from TRBV3-1 (or the pseudogene TRBV3-2) and TRBJ1-6, with a possible D match to TRBD1 (5 bases). The V gene's germline CDR1 is LGHDT and CDR2 YNNKEL (reference sequence). V was shortened by 4 bases and J by 5 bases, with 15 bases between the two germline ends. The CDR3 extends over 16 amino acids.

CDR3: CASRGQSFSYEQYF. The CDR3 nucleotides are TGCGCCAGCAGAGGACAGAGTTTCTCCTACGAGCAGTACTTC. The chain joins TRBV5-1 to TRBJ2-7; possibly TRBD1 for D (6 bases). This CDR3 has 14 amino acids. V shed 5 bases and J shed 0 bases, with 12 bases lying between them. In germline, CDR1 is SGHRS, CDR2 YFSETQ.

This clone was seen only a few times. The V gene is TRBV27, the J gene TRBJ1-6; D call uncertain. The V gene lost 3 bases and the J gene lost 13 bases, with 16 bases spanning the gap. This CDR3 has 14 residues. Germline V lookup: CDR1 MNHEY, CDR2 SMNVEV (reference sequence). Here the CDR3 reads CASSFSGSPSPLHF. The CDR3 coding sequence is TGTGCCAGCAGTTTTTCCGGGTCTCCCTCTCCCCTCCACTTT.

The chain combines TRBV7-9 with TRBJ1-2; D is possibly TRBD1 (6 bases). Trimming cost V 3 bases and J 1 base, with 12 bases left between them. CDR1 SEHNR and CDR2 FQNEAQ come from the germline V gene (reference sequence). The CDR3 length is 15 residues. The CDR3 bases are TGTGCCAGCAGCTTCCGGGACACCCTTAACTATGGCTACACCTTC. Translated: CASSFRDTLNYGYTF.

V is TRBV12-5 and J is TRBJ1-5; D gene unclear. The CDR3 spans 12 residues. Trimming removed 8 bases from V and 2 bases from J, with 7 bases in between. Germline values: CDR1 LGHNT, CDR2 FRNRAP. CDR3 sequence (DNA): TGTGCTAGTTCCATAGGCAATCAGCCCCAGCATTTT. This gives the protein CASSIGNQPQHF. Full variable domain (remainder filled in from reference TRBV12-5 and TRBJ1-5): DARVTQTPRHKVTEMGQEVTMRCQPILGHNTVFWYRQTMMQGLELLAYFRNRAPLDDSGMPKDRFSAEMPDATLATLKIQPSEPRDSAVYFCASSIGNQPQHFGDGTRLSIL.

This clone was found a few times. The V and J genes are TRBV19 and TRBJ1-4; 7 nucleotides agree with TRBD1. The V segment lost 5 bases and the J segment 3 bases; nucleotides outside the gene matches: 6. Germline V lookup: CDR1 LNHDA, CDR2 SQIVND (reference sequence). The CDR3 contains 15 residues. The CDR3 reads CASSPGGTANEKLFF. As DNA, the CDR3 is TGTGCCAGTAGTCCGGGGGGGACAGCTAATGAAAAACTGTTTTTT.

The chain employs TRBV13 and TRBJ2-3, with 7 bases lining up with TRBD1. Losses at the gene ends were 5 bases for V and 1 base for J; bases not matched to a gene: 3. There are 14 residues in the CDR3. CDR1 PRHDT and CDR2 FYEKMQ come from the germline V gene (reference sequence). The CDR3 loop reads CASSDTGGTDTQYF. CDR3 DNA sequence: TGTGCCAGCAGCGATACAGGGGGCACAGATACGCAGTATTTT.